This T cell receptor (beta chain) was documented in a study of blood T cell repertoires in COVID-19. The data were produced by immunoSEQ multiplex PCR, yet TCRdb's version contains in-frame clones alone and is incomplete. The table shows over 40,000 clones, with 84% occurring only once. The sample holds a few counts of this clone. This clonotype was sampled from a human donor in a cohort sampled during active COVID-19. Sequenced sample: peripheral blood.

The CDR3 DNA follows: TGTGCCAGCAGAACAGGACAGGCTGGCACTGAAGCTTTCTTT. Translating gives CASRTGQAGTEAFF. The chain carries TRBV5-4 and TRBJ1-1; 7 bases agree with TRBD1. J lost 4 bases, V lost 5 bases, and 8 bases had no gene match. The CDR3 sequence is 14 residues long. From germline, CDR1 is SGHNT and CDR2 YYREEE (reference sequence).